The 28 T cell receptor beta chains presented below share a single source sample, sequenced in a study of blood T cell repertoires in COVID-19. Assay used: immunoSEQ multiplex PCR; TCRdb lists only in-frame clones, some missing. Among about 170,000 clones listed, about nine tenths were seen once. Specimen: peripheral blood. Source of these receptors: a man between 18 and 35 years old with COVID-19, enrolled during active disease.

This clone was recorded only once. This chain links TRBV9 with TRBJ1-5, with 9 bases aligning to TRBD1. Germline-derived CDR1 and CDR2 are SGDLS and YYNGEE. The CDR3 covers 14 residues. V lost 0 bases and J lost 11; bases outside the gene matches: 6. CDR3 DNA sequence: TGTGCCAGCAGCGTAGATAGTAGGACAGGGGCCCAGCATTTT. Protein product: CASSVDSRTGAQHF.

The V and J genes are TRBV24-1 and TRBJ1-2; no definite D call. The ends were cut back, 6 bases at V and 8 bases at J, with 12 bases in the middle. The CDR3 runs to 12 residues. CDR1 and CDR2 from the germline V gene are KGHDR and SFDVKD. The CDR3 region has the DNA TGTGCCACCAGTTCCGGAGGAACGGGCTACACCTTC. Its protein product is CATSSGGTGYTF.

This chain uses TRBV3-1 (or the pseudogene TRBV3-2) with TRBJ1-2; D unclear. This CDR3 has 13 amino acids. Deletions cut 4 bases from V and 5 bases from J, with 11 bases between. Germline V gene data show CDR1 as LGHDT and CDR2 as YNNKEL (reference sequence). CDR3 sequence: CASSPSSGYGYTF. CDR3 in DNA: TGTGCCAGCAGCCCCTCGTCGGGATATGGCTACACCTTC.

The J gene is TRBJ1-1, the V gene TRBV11-3, with 8 nucleotides matching TRBD1. This CDR3 has 13 amino acids. Germline V CDR1 and CDR2: SGHNT, YENEEA. V was pared by 5 bases and J by 7 bases, with 6 bases of the junction left unmatched. This CDR3 is CASSRRGTGEAFF. The DNA of the CDR3 is TGTGCCAGCAGCCGACGCGGGACAGGTGAAGCTTTCTTT.

This clone was counted between two and nine times. This chain connects TRBV28 to TRBJ2-7, with D possibly being TRBD2 (6 bases). With 10 bases removed from V and 0 bases from J, the gap between germline ends came to 19 bases. CDR1 and CDR2 (germline): MDHEN, SYDVKM. This CDR3 is 15 amino acids long. CDR3 nucleotides: TGTGCCACCAAGTACCCGGGGGAAGACTCCTACGAGCAGTACTTC. It translates to CATKYPGEDSYEQYF.

This clone came up a few times. This chain links TRBV18 with TRBJ1-1; 9 bases match TRBD1. Germline CDR1 is KGHSH and CDR2 is LQKENI. Trimming removed 2 bases from V and 13 bases from J; junction bases left unmatched: 14. The CDR3 is 15 residues long. The CDR3 sequence: CASSPTRDRANRDFF. The CDR3 DNA reads as TGTGCCAGCTCACCAACAAGGGACAGGGCTAATCGGGATTTCTTT.

The chain employs TRBV11-3 and TRBJ2-3, with 11 bases fitting TRBD2. The CDR3 extends over 16 amino acids. Germline-derived CDR1 and CDR2 are SGHNT and YENEEA. The junction had 4 bases not matched to a gene; V was cut back by 5 bases and J by 0 bases. As DNA, the CDR3 is TGTGCCAGCAGCGACGGGACTAGCGGTAGCACAGATACGCAGTATTTT. Translation: CASSDGTSGSTDTQYF. Looking up the rest from reference TRBV11-3 and TRBJ2-3 gives the full variable domain: EAGVVQSPRYKIIEKKQPVAFWCNPISGHNTLYWYLQNLGQGPELLIRYENEEAVDDSQLPKDRFSAERLKGVDSTLKIQPAELGDSAVYLCASSDGTSGSTDTQYFGPGTRLTVL.

The gene calls are TRBV28 and TRBJ2-7; the match to TRBD1 covers 7 bases. The germline gives CDR1 MDHEN, CDR2 SYDVKM. Losses at the gene ends were 5 bases for V and 2 bases for J; bases not matched to a gene: 12. This CDR3 region has 16 residues. The CDR3 DNA follows: TGTGCCAGCAGTACCTTATTGGACAGGCAAGCCTACGAGCAGTACTTC. Its translation: CASSTLLDRQAYEQYF.

CDR3 DNA sequence: TGTGCCAGCGGACCGGGACTAGCGGGAGTGAGCACAGATACGCAGTATTTT. This encodes CASGPGLAGVSTDTQYF. V and J are TRBV27 and TRBJ2-3; 14 bases match TRBD2. V shed 8 bases and J 0 bases; nucleotides not matched to a gene: 7. The CDR3 consists of 17 residues. CDR1 and CDR2 (germline): MNHEY, SMNVEV (reference sequence).

The rearrangement joins TRBV10-3 to TRBJ1-2; D is unresolved. Germline lookup yields CDR1 ENHRY and CDR2 SYGVKD. The CDR3 runs to 11 residues. Trimming left V 6 bases short and J 6 bases short, with 8 bases between. The CDR3 nucleotides read TGTGCCATCAGGCATGCGGATGGCTACACCTTC. Its protein is CAIRHADGYTF.

The V gene is TRBV5-1, the J gene TRBJ2-6, with no clear D. Trimming took 1 base from V and 4 from J, leaving 12 bases between them. CDR1 SGHRS and CDR2 YFSETQ come from the germline V gene. The CDR3 runs 16 residues. The CDR3 here is CASSLFGLLGANVLTF. CDR3 DNA: TGCGCCAGCAGCTTGTTTGGCCTCCTCGGGGCCAACGTCCTGACTTTC.

The V and J genes are TRBV1 and TRBJ1-2. TRBV1 is shown as a pseudogene. The CDR3 runs 16 residues. This CDR3 is CTSSPWGGLSNYGYTF. The CDR3 bases are TGCACCAGCAGCCCCTGGGGGGGACTTTCAAACTATGGCTACACCTTC.

V is TRBV24-1 and J is TRBJ2-3; 8 bases fit TRBD2. The V and J ends lost 4 bases and 14 bases, in that order; junction bases with no gene match: 7. This CDR3 is 12 amino acids long. Germline V CDR1 and CDR2: KGHDR, SFDVKD. The CDR3 DNA sequence: TGTGCCACCAGTGAGCCGGGACTAGAGAGGTATTTT. This gives the protein CATSEPGLERYF.

The chain employs TRBV19 and TRBJ1-1; 8 bases agree with TRBD1. This CDR3 spans 15 amino acids. Germline CDR1 LNHDA, CDR2 SQIVND (reference sequence). J was trimmed by 5 bases and V by 5 bases; bases with no gene match: 10. This CDR3 reads CASSPRTGRGTEAFF. CDR3 bases: TGTGCCAGTAGTCCACGGACAGGGAGGGGGACTGAAGCTTTCTTT. The complete variable domain, with remaining parts taken from reference TRBV19 and TRBJ1-1, reads DGGITQSPKYLFRKEGQNVTLSCEQNLNHDAMYWYRQDPGQGLRLIYYSQIVNDFQKGDIAEGYSVSREKKESFPLTVTSAQKNPTAFYLCASSPRTGRGTEAFFGQGTRLTVV.

The J gene is TRBJ2-1, the V gene TRBV3-1 (or the pseudogene TRBV3-2); TRBD2 matches at 10 bases. Germline values: CDR1 LGHDT, CDR2 YNNKEL (reference sequence). The junction had 5 bases not matched to a gene; V was cut back by 3 bases and J by 6 bases. CDR3 length: 15 residues. This chain's CDR3 is CASSQGSGRPNEQFF. CDR3 DNA sequence: TGTGCCAGCAGCCAGGGTAGCGGGAGGCCCAATGAGCAGTTCTTC.

V and J are TRBV7-8 and TRBJ1-5; TRBD1 is a possible D gene (6 bases). This CDR3 spans 13 amino acids. The germline CDR1 and CDR2 sequences are SGHVS and FQNEAQ. With 5 bases removed from V and 5 bases from J, the gap between germline ends came to 10 bases. DNA for the CDR3: TGTGCCAGCAGCCCGGACAGCGATCAGCCCCAGCATTTT. Translating it yields CASSPDSDQPQHF.

This sequence joins TRBV10-2 and TRBJ1-6; D possibly corresponds to TRBD1 (5 bases). Germline values: CDR1 WSHSY, CDR2 SAAADI. The V and J ends lost 2 bases and 7 bases respectively, with 12 bases between them. This CDR3 has 15 amino acids. The CDR3 reads CASSEPGGANSPLHF. CDR3 coding DNA: TGCGCCAGCAGTGAGCCGGGCGGGGCCAATTCACCCCTCCACTTT.

The CDR3 bases are TGTGCCACCAGGGACTCGCGTTACGAGCAGTACTTC. Amino acids: CATRDSRYEQYF. This rearrangement joins TRBV6-5 to TRBJ2-7; TRBD2 is a possible D gene (6 bases). Germline V gene lookup returns CDR1 MNHEY and CDR2 SVGAGI. The CDR3 length is 12 residues. Trimming removed 10 bases at V and 4 bases at J, with 14 bases between.

The chain carries TRBV6-2 or TRBV6-3 and TRBJ2-1; TRBD2 agrees at 14 bases. Germline CDR1 is MNHEY and CDR2 is SVGEGT. V gave up 2 bases and J gave up 5 bases; unmatched junction bases: 8. CDR3 length equals 18 residues. The chain's CDR3 is CASSYVPGTSGRDNEQFF. CDR3 in DNA: TGTGCCAGCAGTTACGTACCCGGGACTAGCGGGAGAGACAATGAGCAGTTCTTC.

The chain is built from TRBV2 and TRBJ2-5; tentatively, D is TRBD2 (5 bases). CDR1 is SNHLY, CDR2 FYNNEI, per germline. This CDR3 is 13 amino acids long. Between the trimmed V and J ends, which lost 5 bases and 0 bases, there was a span of 7 bases. The CDR3 here is CASSLDYQETQYF. In DNA form, the CDR3 reads TGTGCCAGCAGTTTGGACTACCAAGAGACCCAGTACTTC. Supplemented by reference TRBV2 and TRBJ2-5, the full variable domain reads EPEVTQTPSHQVTQMGQEVILRCVPISNHLYFYWYRQILGQKVEFLVSFYNNEISEKSEIFDDQFSVERPDGSNFTLKIRSTKLEDSAMYFCASSLDYQETQYFGPGTRLLVL.

This sequence joins TRBV7-9 and TRBJ2-3; 8 positions match TRBD1. Trimming removed 5 bases from V and 1 base from J; junction bases left unmatched: 8. This CDR3 contains 16 residues. Looked up from germline, CDR1 is SEHNR and CDR2 is FQNEAQ (reference sequence). DNA for the CDR3: TGTGCCAGCAGCCCCCCCGGACAGGGTCGCACAGATACGCAGTATTTT. Translation gives CASSPPGQGRTDTQYF.

This rearrangement joins TRBV5-6 to TRBJ2-7, with 14 bases lining up with TRBD2. The V and J ends lost 4 bases and 5 bases, in that order; junction bases with no gene match: 5. The length of the CDR3 is 15 residues. CDR1 SGHDT and CDR2 YYEEEE come from the germline V gene. The DNA for the CDR3 is TGTGCCAGCAGCGCAGGACTAGCGGGAGGCAACGAGCAGTACTTC. This translates into CASSAGLAGGNEQYF.

This clone came up a few times. This chain uses TRBV6-5 with TRBJ2-7; possible D gene TRBD1, 5 bases. This CDR3 contains 15 residues. Germline V gives CDR1 MNHEY, CDR2 SVGAGI. V lost 2 bases to trimming and J lost 4 bases, with 15 bases between them. The CDR3: CASSYGRARTYEQYF. The CDR3 coding sequence is TGTGCCAGCAGTTACGGCAGGGCAAGGACGTACGAGCAGTACTTC.

This clone showed up just once. The CDR3 here is CASSSSGTPRYRPGEQYF. The CDR3 DNA follows: TGTGCCAGCAGCTCAAGCGGGACCCCACGATATCGACCCGGCGAGCAGTACTTC. The rearrangement links TRBV6-2 or TRBV6-3 to TRBJ2-7; 7 positions match TRBD2. CDR3 length: 18 residues. CDR1 is MNHEY, CDR2 SVGEGT, per germline. V dropped 6 bases and J dropped 6; count of bases not matched to a gene: 23.

This chain links TRBV19 with TRBJ2-7; 9 bases match TRBD2. Trimming cost V 5 bases and J 2 bases; bases outside gene matches: 7. The CDR3 sequence is 15 residues long. Looked up from germline, CDR1 is LNHDA and CDR2 is SQIVND (reference sequence). CDR3 bases: TGTGCCAGTAGTTTGGATAGCGGGAGCGCCTACGAGCAGTACTTC. Translating it yields CASSLDSGSAYEQYF.

A single count supports this clone. The chain is built from TRBV6-1 and TRBJ1-1; D gene uncertain. The V and J ends lost 0 bases and 2 bases respectively, with 16 bases between them. This CDR3 has 17 residues. Germline values: CDR1 MNHNS, CDR2 SASEGT. CDR3 sequence (DNA): TGTGCCAGCAGTGAAGCAGTAAGAGGAAGGCTAAACACTGAAGCTTTCTTT. Residues: CASSEAVRGRLNTEAFF.

This CDR3 is CASSVGASASYEQYF. DNA for the CDR3: TGTGCCAGCAGCGTAGGGGCTAGCGCATCCTACGAGCAGTACTTC. The V call is TRBV9, the J call TRBJ2-7; a possible D gene is TRBD2 (6 bases). Germline V gene sequence: CDR1 SGDLS, CDR2 YYNGEE. The V end lost 0 bases, the J end lost 1 base, and 11 bases lay between the germline ends. The CDR3 is 15 amino acids.

On this clone: The junction and the germline gene differ at one end; a read error may be behind it. This chain connects TRBV30 to TRBJ1-4, with unresolved D. From germline, CDR1 is GTSNPN and CDR2 SVGIG (reference sequence). The CDR3 loop spans 13 amino acids. Here the CDR3 reads CAWSGGSGEKLLF. The CDR3 DNA sequence: TGTGCCTGGAGTGGCGGGTCAGGTGAAAAACTGCTTTTT.